This T cell receptor (beta chain) was sequenced during a study of T cell responses to AZD1222 COVID-19 vaccine. Findings and caveats of the study: Only a handful of AZD1222 recipients, roughly 6 in all, had baseline seropositivity. Most donors were white British, females outnumbered males, and clonal diversity was possibly underestimated.

TCRdb's table, derived via immunoSEQ multiplex PCR, lists solely in-frame clones and lacks some. The sample has fewer than 100,000 clones, 90% seen once. Germline assignment: CDR1 LNHDA and CDR2 SQIVND (reference sequence). V was pared by 5 bases and J by 4 bases, with 4 bases of the junction left unmatched. The CDR3 contains 13 residues. To note about this clone: Antigen: not known.

This specimen consisted of peripheral blood, obtained on day 0 of AZD1222 vaccination. This receptor was identified in an adult in good health. The rearrangement uses TRBV19 and TRBJ2-5; 7 positions agree with TRBD1. For the CDR3, the DNA is TGTGCCAGTAGTTCGGGACAGCGAGAGACCCAGTACTTC. Its protein product is CASSSGQRETQYF.